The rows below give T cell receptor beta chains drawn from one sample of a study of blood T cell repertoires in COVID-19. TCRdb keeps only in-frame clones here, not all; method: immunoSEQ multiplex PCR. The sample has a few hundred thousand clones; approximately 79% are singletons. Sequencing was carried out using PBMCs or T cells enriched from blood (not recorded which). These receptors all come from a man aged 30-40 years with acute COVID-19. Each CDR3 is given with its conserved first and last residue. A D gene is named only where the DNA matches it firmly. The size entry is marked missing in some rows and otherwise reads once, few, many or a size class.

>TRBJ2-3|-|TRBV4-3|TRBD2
CASSQDLRLAGGTDTQYF
TGCGCCAGCAGCCAAGATCTTCGGCTAGCGGGAGGCACAGATACGCAGTATTTT
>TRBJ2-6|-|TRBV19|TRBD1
CASSSPGGQGTGANVLTF
TGTGCCAGTAGTTCCCCGGGGGGACAGGGGACTGGGGCCAACGTCCTGACTTTC
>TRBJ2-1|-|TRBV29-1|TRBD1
CSTLGDPGGEQFF
TGCAGCACCCTGGGGGACCCAGGGGGTGAGCAGTTCTTC
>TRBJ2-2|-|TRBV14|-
CASSQELGWELFF
TGTGCCAGCAGCCAAGAGTTGGGCTGGGAGCTGTTTTTT
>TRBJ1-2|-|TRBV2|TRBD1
CASRRQGRGNYGYTF
TGTGCCAGCAGGAGACAGGGAAGGGGCAACTATGGCTACACCTTC
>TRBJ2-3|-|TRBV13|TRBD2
CASSLAAAGGPDTQYF
TGTGCCAGCAGCTTAGCCGCAGCGGGGGGTCCAGATACGCAGTATTTT
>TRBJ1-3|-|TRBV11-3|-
CASSARDIVPGNTIYF
TGTGCCAGCAGCGCAAGAGACATCGTCCCTGGAAACACCATATATTTT
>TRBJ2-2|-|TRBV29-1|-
CSFRNTGELFF
TGCAGCTTCAGAAACACCGGGGAGCTGTTTTTT
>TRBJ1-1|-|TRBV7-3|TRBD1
CASSRDRGNTEAFF
TGTGCCAGCAGTCGCGACAGGGGGAACACTGAAGCTTTCTTT
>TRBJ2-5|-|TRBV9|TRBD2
CASSVAAGGQQETQYF
TGTGCCAGCAGCGTAGCGGCGGGAGGACAGCAAGAGACCCAGTACTTC
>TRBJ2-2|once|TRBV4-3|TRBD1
CASSQGGQGLFSGELFF
TGCGCCAGCAGCCAAGGGGGACAGGGATTATTTTCCGGGGAGCTGTTTTTT
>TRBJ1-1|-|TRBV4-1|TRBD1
CASSQDKGAHTEAFF
TGCGCCAGCAGCCAAGATAAGGGGGCCCACACTGAAGCTTTCTTT
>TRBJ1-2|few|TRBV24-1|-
CAVSGGIGGYTF
TGTGCCGTGTCCGGGGGGATCGGTGGCTACACCTTC
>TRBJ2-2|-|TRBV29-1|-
CSVAYQTVTGELFF
TGCAGCGTCGCATACCAAACAGTGACCGGGGAGCTGTTTTTT
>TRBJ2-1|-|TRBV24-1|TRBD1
CATSDLKGQGVNEQFF
TGTGCCACCAGTGATTTAAAGGGACAGGGCGTTAATGAGCAGTTCTTC
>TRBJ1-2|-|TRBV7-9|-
CASSPGAQANYGYTF
TGTGCCAGCAGCCCGGGTGCTCAAGCTAACTATGGCTACACCTTC
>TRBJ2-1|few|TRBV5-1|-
CASSLGFREGGINEQFF
TGCGCCAGCAGCTTGGGTTTCCGGGAAGGAGGGATCAATGAGCAGTTCTTC
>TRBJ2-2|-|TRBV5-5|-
CASSLNGIPTGELFF
TGTGCCAGCAGCTTAAACGGGATTCCTACCGGGGAGCTGTTTTTT
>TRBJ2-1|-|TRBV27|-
CASTRLGGRGASYNEQFF
TGTGCCAGCACCCGTCTGGGTGGGAGGGGGGCGTCCTACAATGAGCAGTTCTTC
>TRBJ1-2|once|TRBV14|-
CASSRDLQGVYGYTF
TGTGCCAGCAGCCGAGACTTACAGGGAGTCTATGGCTACACCTTC
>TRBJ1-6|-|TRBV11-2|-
CASSLEQGRGGSPLHF
TGTGCCAGCAGCTTAGAGCAGGGCCGTGGGGGCTCACCCCTCCACTTT
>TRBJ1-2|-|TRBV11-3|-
CASSFEPGQNYGYTF
TGTGCCAGCAGCTTCGAACCGGGACAAAACTATGGCTACACCTTC
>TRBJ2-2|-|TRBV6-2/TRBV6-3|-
CASSRGTGELFF
TGTGCCAGCAGTCGGGGGACCGGGGAGCTGTTTTTT
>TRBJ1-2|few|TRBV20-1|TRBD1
CSATPQGVWTF
TGCAGTGCTACACCCCAGGGGGTCTGGACCTTC
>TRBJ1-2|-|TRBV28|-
CASSLYSGAQYGYTF
TGTGCCAGCAGTTTATATTCAGGGGCTCAATATGGCTACACCTTC
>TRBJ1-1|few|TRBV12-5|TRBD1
CASGLDKERDRDTEAFF
TGTGCTAGTGGTTTGGACAAAGAACGGGACAGAGACACTGAAGCTTTCTTT
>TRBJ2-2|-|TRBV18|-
CASSPQKAGQNTGELFF
TGTGCCAGCTCACCACAGAAGGCGGGGCAGAACACCGGGGAGCTGTTTTTT
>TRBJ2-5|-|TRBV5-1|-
CASSEGQPQETQYF
TGTGCCAGCAGCGAGGGACAACCCCAAGAGACCCAGTACTTC
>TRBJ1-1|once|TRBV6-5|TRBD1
CASSKQGPTEAFF
TGTGCCAGCAGTAAACAGGGGCCAACTGAAGCTTTCTTT
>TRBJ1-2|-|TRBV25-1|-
CASSEFGGYGYTF
TGTGCCAGCAGTGAATTCGGAGGTTATGGCTACACCTTC
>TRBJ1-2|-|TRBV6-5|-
CASGGGMGYTF
TGTGCCAGCGGGGGAGGGATGGGCTACACCTTC
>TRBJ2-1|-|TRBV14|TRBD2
CASRLLAGEVNEQFF
TGTGCCAGCAGACTACTAGCGGGAGAAGTCAATGAGCAGTTCTTC
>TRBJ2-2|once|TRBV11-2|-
CASRPRPGSLNTGELFF
TGTGCCAGCAGACCCCGCCCAGGGTCCTTGAACACCGGGGAGCTGTTTTTT
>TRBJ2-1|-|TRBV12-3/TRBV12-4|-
CASSLRRVDEQFF
TGTGCCAGCAGTTTAAGGAGGGTGGATGAGCAGTTCTTC
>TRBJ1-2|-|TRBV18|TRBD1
CASSSLGTGDGYTF
TGTGCCAGCTCATCGTTAGGGACAGGGGATGGCTACACCTTC
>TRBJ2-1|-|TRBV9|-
CASSLDLDEQFF
TGTGCCAGCAGCCTAGACTTGGATGAGCAGTTCTTC
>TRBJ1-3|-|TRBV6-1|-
CASSEDRNTIYF
TGTGCCAGCAGTGAAGATAGAAACACCATATATTTT
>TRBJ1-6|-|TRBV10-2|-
CASSGDFNSPLHF
TGCGCCAGCAGCGGGGACTTTAATTCACCCCTCCACTTT
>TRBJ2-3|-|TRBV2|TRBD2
CASSEEGSGRDTQYF
TGTGCCAGCAGTGAAGAGGGTAGCGGGAGGGATACGCAGTATTTT
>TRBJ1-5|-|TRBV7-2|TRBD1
CASSLVRTGVGNQPQHF
TGTGCCAGCAGCTTAGTCCGGACAGGGGTTGGCAATCAGCCCCAGCATTTT
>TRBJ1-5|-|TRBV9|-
CASSLSRGAYNQPQHF
TGTGCCAGCAGCCTTTCAAGGGGCGCCTACAATCAGCCCCAGCATTTT
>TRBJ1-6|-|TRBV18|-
CASSRDRRGSPLHF
TGTGCCAGCTCACGGGATAGAAGGGGTTCACCCCTCCACTTT
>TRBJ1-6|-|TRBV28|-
CASSLPRGNSPLHF
TGTGCCAGCAGTTTACCCCGGGGTAATTCACCCCTCCACTTT
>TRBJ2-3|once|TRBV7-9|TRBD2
CASSAPSGISGTQYF
TGTGCCAGCAGCGCGCCTAGCGGGATATCGGGGACGCAGTATTTT
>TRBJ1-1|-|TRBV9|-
CASSARTAGGNTEAFF
TGTGCCAGCAGCGCAAGGACAGCCGGAGGGAACACTGAAGCTTTCTTT
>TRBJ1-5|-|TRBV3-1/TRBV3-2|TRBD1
CASSRRTGQEQHF
TGTGCCAGCAGCCGCAGGACTGGACAGGAGCAGCATTTT
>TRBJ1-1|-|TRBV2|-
CASSGPGSTEAFF
TGTGCCAGCAGTGGGCCGGGAAGCACTGAAGCTTTCTTT
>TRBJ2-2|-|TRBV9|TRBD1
CASSPRDRENTGELFF
TGTGCCAGCAGCCCCCGGGACAGGGAAAACACCGGGGAGCTGTTTTTT
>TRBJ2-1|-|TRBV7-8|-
CASSSGRGGYNEQFF
TGTGCCAGCAGCTCCGGTCGAGGGGGTTACAATGAGCAGTTCTTC
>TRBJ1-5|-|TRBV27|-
CASSYRSGRGQPQHF
TGTGCCAGCAGTTATCGCTCTGGAAGAGGACAGCCCCAGCATTTT
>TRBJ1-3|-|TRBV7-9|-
CASSVPVSGNTIYF
TGTGCCAGCAGCGTCCCCGTCTCTGGAAACACCATATATTTT
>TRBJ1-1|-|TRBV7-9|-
CASSFSSPGAFF
TGTGCCAGCAGCTTCTCGAGTCCGGGGGCTTTCTTT
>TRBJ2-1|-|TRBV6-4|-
CASRRTSGDYNEQFF
TGTGCCAGCAGGCGCACTAGTGGGGACTACAATGAGCAGTTCTTC
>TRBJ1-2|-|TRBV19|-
CASREVGGDYGYTF
TGTGCCAGTAGGGAGGTAGGGGGAGACTATGGCTACACCTTC
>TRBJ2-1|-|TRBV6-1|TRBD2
CASSELGGSSLSEQFF
TGTGCCAGCAGTGAACTGGGCGGGAGCTCCTTATCGGAGCAGTTCTTC